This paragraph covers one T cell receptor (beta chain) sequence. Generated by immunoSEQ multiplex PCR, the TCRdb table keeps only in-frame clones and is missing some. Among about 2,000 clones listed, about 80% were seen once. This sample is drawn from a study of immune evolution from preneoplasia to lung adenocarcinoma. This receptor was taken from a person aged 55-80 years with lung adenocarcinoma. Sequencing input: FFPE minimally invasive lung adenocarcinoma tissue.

The CDR3 loop reads CASSLGGAYNEQFF. The CDR3 bases are TGTGCCAGCAGTCTTGGGGGGGCCTACAATGAGCAGTTCTTC. The chain couples TRBV28 to TRBJ2-1; 7 bases map to TRBD2. This CDR3 contains 14 residues. Germline V gene data show CDR1 as MDHEN and CDR2 as SYDVKM. The V segment lost 5 bases and the J segment 2 bases; nucleotides outside the gene matches: 3.